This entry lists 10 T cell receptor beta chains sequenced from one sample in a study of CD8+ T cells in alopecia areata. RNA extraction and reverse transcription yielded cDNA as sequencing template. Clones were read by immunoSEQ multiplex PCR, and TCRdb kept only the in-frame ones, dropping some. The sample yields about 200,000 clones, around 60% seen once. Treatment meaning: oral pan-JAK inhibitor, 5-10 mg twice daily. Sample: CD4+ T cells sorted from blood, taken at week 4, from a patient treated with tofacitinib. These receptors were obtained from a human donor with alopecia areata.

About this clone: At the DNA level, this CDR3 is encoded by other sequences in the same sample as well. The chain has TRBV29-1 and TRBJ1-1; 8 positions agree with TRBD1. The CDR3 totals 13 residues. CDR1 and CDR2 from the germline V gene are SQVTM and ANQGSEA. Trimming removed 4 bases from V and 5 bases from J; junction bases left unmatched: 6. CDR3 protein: CSVGDRGNTEAFF. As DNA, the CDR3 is TGCAGCGTTGGCGACAGGGGAAATACTGAAGCTTTCTTT.

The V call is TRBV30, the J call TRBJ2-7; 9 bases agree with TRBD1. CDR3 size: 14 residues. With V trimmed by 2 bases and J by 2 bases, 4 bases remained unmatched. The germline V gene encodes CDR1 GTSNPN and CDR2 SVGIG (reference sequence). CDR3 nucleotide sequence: TGTGCCTGGAGTTCCGACAGGGGGGCCTACGAGCAGTACTTC. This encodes CAWSSDRGAYEQYF.

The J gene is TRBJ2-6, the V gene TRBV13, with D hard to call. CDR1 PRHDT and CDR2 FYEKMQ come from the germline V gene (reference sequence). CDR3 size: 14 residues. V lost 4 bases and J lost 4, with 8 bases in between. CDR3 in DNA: TGTGCCAGCAGCTCGCCGGCGGGGGCCAACGTCCTGACTTTC. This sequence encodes CASSSPAGANVLTF.

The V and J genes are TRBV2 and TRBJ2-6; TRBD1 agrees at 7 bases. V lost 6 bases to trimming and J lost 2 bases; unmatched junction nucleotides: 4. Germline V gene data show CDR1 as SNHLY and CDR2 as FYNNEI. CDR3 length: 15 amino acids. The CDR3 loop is CASRGDRAGANVLTF. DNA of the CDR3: TGTGCCAGCAGAGGCGACAGGGCTGGGGCCAACGTCCTGACTTTC.

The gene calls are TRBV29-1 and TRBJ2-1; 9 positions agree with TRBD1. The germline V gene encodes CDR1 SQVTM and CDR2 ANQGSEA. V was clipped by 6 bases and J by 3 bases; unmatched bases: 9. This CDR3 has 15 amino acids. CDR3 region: CSVVLWDRVYNEQFF. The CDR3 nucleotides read TGCAGCGTCGTCCTTTGGGACAGGGTCTACAATGAGCAGTTCTTC.

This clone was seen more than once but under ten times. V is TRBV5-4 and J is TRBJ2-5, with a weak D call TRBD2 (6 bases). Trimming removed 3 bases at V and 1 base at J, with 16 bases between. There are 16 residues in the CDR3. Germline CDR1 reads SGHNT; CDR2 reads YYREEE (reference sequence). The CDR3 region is CASSSGGSRVQETQYF. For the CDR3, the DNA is TGTGCCAGCAGCTCAGGAGGGTCCAGGGTCCAAGAGACCCAGTACTTC.

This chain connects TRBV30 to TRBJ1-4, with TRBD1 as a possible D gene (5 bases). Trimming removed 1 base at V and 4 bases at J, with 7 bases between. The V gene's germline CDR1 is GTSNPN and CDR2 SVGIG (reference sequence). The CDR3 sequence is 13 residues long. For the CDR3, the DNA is TGTGCCTGGAGTGGGACAAGTAATGAAAAACTGTTTTTT. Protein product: CAWSGTSNEKLFF. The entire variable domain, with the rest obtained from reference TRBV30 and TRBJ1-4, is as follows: SQTIHQWPATLVQPVGSPLSLECTVEGTSNPNLYWYRQAAGRGLQLLFYSVGIGQISSEVPQNLSASRPQDRQFILSSKKLLLSDSGFYLCAWSGTSNEKLFFGSGTQLSVL.

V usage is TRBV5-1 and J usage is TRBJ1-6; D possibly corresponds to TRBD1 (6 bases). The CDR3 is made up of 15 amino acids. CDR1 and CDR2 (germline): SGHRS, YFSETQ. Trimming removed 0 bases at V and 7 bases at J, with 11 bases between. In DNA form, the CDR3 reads TGCGCCAGCAGCTTGGGAACCCAGGGGAATTCACCCCTCCACTTT. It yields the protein CASSLGTQGNSPLHF.

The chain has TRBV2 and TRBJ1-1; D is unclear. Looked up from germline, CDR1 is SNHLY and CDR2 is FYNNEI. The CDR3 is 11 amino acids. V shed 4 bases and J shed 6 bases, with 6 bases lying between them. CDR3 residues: CASSGHSEAFF. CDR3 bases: TGTGCCAGCAGTGGGCACTCTGAAGCTTTCTTT. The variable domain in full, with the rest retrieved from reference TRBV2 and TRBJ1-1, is EPEVTQTPSHQVTQMGQEVILRCVPISNHLYFYWYRQILGQKVEFLVSFYNNEISEKSEIFDDQFSVERPDGSNFTLKIRSTKLEDSAMYFCASSGHSEAFFGQGTRLTVV.

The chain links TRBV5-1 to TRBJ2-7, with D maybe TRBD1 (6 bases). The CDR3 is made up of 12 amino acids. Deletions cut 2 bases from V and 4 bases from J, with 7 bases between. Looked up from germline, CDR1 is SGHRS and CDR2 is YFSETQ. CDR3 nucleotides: TGCGCCAGCAGCTTTGACAGGTACGAGCAGTACTTC. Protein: CASSFDRYEQYF.